This is a list of T cell receptor beta chains from one sample in a study of blood T cell repertoires in COVID-19. Clones were sequenced by immunoSEQ multiplex PCR, and TCRdb holds only the in-frame ones, with some missing. The profile shows 150,000 to 250,000 clones, roughly four fifths of them singletons. Material: PBMCs or T cells enriched from blood (not recorded which). The source of these receptors is a middle-aged man who had recovered from COVID-19. CDR3s include the opening cysteine and the closing phenylalanine or tryptophan. The order of the fields is clone size, D gene, V gene, J gene, CDR3 protein, CDR3 DNA. The D gene is left open where the match is weak. The size entry is marked missing in some rows and otherwise reads once, few, many or a size class.

>-|-|TRBV11-2|TRBJ2-3
CASSFGGGNTDTQYF
TGTGCCAGCAGCTTTGGAGGAGGGAACACAGATACGCAGTATTTT
>-|TRBD1|TRBV5-5|TRBJ1-4
CASSPDREYEKLFF
TGTGCCAGCAGCCCGGACAGGGAATATGAAAAACTGTTTTTT
>few|-|TRBV6-4|TRBJ2-3
CASSVSGETDTQYF
TGTGCCAGCAGTGTGTCAGGGGAAACAGATACGCAGTATTTT
>-|-|TRBV15|TRBJ2-2
CATSRDRLARGELFF
TGTGCCACCAGCAGAGATCGGCTAGCGCGCGGGGAGCTGTTTTTT
>-|TRBD2|TRBV10-3|TRBJ2-1
CAIRALAEKNEQFF
TGTGCCATCAGGGCCCTAGCGGAGAAGAATGAGCAGTTCTTC
>-|TRBD1|TRBV27|TRBJ1-3
CASGGRGAIYF
TGTGCCAGCGGGGGCAGGGGGGCCATATATTTT
>-|-|TRBV5-1|TRBJ1-4
CASSSSDSTEKLFF
TGCGCCAGCAGCTCGTCTGACAGTACTGAAAAACTGTTTTTT
>once|-|TRBV10-3|TRBJ2-7
CAISEADYEQYF
TGTGCCATCAGTGAGGCGGACTACGAGCAGTACTTC
>-|-|TRBV7-9|TRBJ1-5
CASSSRGGTSNQPQHF
TGTGCCAGCAGCTCCCGCGGGGGTACTAGCAATCAGCCCCAGCATTTT
>once|TRBD1|TRBV6-1|TRBJ2-7
CASSEAGTETYEQYF
TGTGCCAGCAGCGAAGCCGGGACAGAGACCTACGAGCAGTACTTC
>-|TRBD1|TRBV9|TRBJ1-2
CASSVPGQGPYTF
TGTGCCAGCAGCGTACCGGGACAGGGACCCTACACCTTC
>-|-|TRBV7-2|TRBJ1-1
CASSFPSDRQAFF
TGTGCCAGCAGCTTCCCTTCTGACAGACAAGCTTTCTTT
>-|-|TRBV27|TRBJ2-1
CASSLPPRDSSPLGEQFF
TGTGCCAGCAGTTTACCCCCCCGGGATTCCTCTCCATTAGGTGAGCAGTTCTTC
>-|-|TRBV9|TRBJ1-5
CASSRTTNQPQHF
TGTGCCAGCAGCCGGACAACCAATCAGCCCCAGCATTTT
>-|TRBD2|TRBV3-1/TRBV3-2|TRBJ2-2
CASSQVRLARNTGELFF
TGTGCCAGCAGCCAAGTGAGACTAGCGCGTAACACCGGGGAGCTGTTTTTT
>-|-|TRBV20-1|TRBJ2-7
CSASWTQGGYEQYF
TGCAGTGCTAGTTGGACCCAAGGAGGCTACGAGCAGTACTTC
>-|TRBD1|TRBV5-6|TRBJ2-5
CASSLRGTGEQETQYF
TGTGCCAGCAGCTTACGAGGGACAGGGGAACAAGAGACCCAGTACTTC
>-|-|TRBV6-2/TRBV6-3|TRBJ1-5
CASSPFSNQPQHF
TGTGCCAGCAGTCCCTTCAGCAATCAGCCCCAGCATTTT
>few|-|TRBV20-1|TRBJ1-1
CSASRGFKTNTEAFF
TGCAGTGCTAGTCGGGGATTTAAAACGAACACTGAAGCTTTCTTT
>-|TRBD2|TRBV28|TRBJ2-7
CASSLSGTSGSYEQYF
TGTGCCAGCAGTCTGTCCGGGACTAGCGGGAGCTACGAGCAGTACTTC
>-|TRBD2|TRBV2|TRBJ2-7
CASSREREGREQYF
TGTGCCAGCTCGCGCGAGCGGGAGGGCCGCGAGCAGTACTTC
>once|-|TRBV5-5|TRBJ1-2
CASSLTGGRYNYGYTF
TGTGCCAGCAGCTTAACTGGGGGGAGATATAACTATGGCTACACCTTC
>-|TRBD2|TRBV9|TRBJ2-1
CASSVGASGNNEQFF
TGTGCCAGCAGCGTAGGGGCTAGCGGTAACAATGAGCAGTTCTTC
>-|TRBD1|TRBV6-5|TRBJ1-5
CASRDRVPNQPQHF
TGTGCCAGCAGGGACAGGGTGCCCAATCAGCCCCAGCATTTT
>-|-|TRBV6-2/TRBV6-3|TRBJ2-3
CASSYSSRDTQYF
TGTGCCAGCAGTTACTCTAGTCGAGATACGCAGTATTTT
>-|-|TRBV6-5|TRBJ2-2
CASSYVSEGTGELFF
TGTGCCAGCAGTTACGTATCGGAGGGCACCGGGGAGCTGTTTTTT
>-|-|TRBV6-5|TRBJ2-5
CASSDILGGMYF
TGTGCCAGCAGCGACATACTAGGCGGAATGTACTTC
>-|TRBD1|TRBV9|TRBJ2-1
CASSESLSGTGRGNEQFF
TGTGCCAGCAGCGAGTCCCTGTCTGGGACAGGGCGGGGAAATGAGCAGTTCTTC
>-|TRBD2|TRBV29-1|TRBJ2-7
CSVGGLAGGGGREQYF
TGCAGCGTTGGAGGACTAGCGGGGGGTGGTGGTCGGGAGCAGTACTTC
>-|TRBD1|TRBV28|TRBJ1-2
CACLTGGNDYGYTF
TGTGCCTGTCTAACAGGGGGGAATGACTATGGCTACACCTTC
>-|TRBD1|TRBV6-2/TRBV6-3|TRBJ1-1
CASSTPGGFTEAFF
TGTGCCAGCAGTACCCCAGGGGGCTTTACTGAAGCTTTCTTT
>-|-|TRBV9|TRBJ2-5
CASSVAVQETQYF
TGTGCCAGCAGCGTAGCGGTACAAGAGACCCAGTACTTC
>once|TRBD2|TRBV5-4|TRBJ2-6
CASSLGGLGVLRSGANVLTF
TGTGCCAGCAGCTTGGGGGGACTAGGGGTTCTTAGGTCTGGGGCCAACGTCCTGACTTTC
>-|TRBD1|TRBV6-2/TRBV6-3|TRBJ2-6
CASSYDRAGANVLTF
TGTGCCAGCAGTTACGACAGGGCGGGGGCCAACGTCCTGACTTTC
>-|TRBD1|TRBV5-1|TRBJ2-6
CASSPSPGGYSANVLTF
TGCGCCAGCAGCCCCAGCCCAGGGGGATATAGCGCCAACGTCCTGACTTTC